The table lists the clone carrying this TCR beta chain with a few counts. The target antigen is unknown. The data were taken from a study of T cells after yellow fever vaccination. Study results and caveats: The study re-detected most primary-vaccination clones after the booster (roughly 95% CD4, 80% to 90% CD8). Abundant clonotypes from the bulk population could contaminate FACS-sorted repertoires.

Germline CDR1 reads MNHEY; CDR2 reads SVGAGI. The CDR3 extends over 14 amino acids. V was cut by 0 bases and J by 4 bases, with 7 bases left in between. MiXCR was run by TCRdb on the 5' RACE reads, yielding one entry per CDR3 protein. The data contain 120,000 or so distinct CDR3 sequences, around 15% of them singletons. V is TRBV6-5 and J is TRBJ1-5; D is unclear. The sequences come from CD8+ T cells sorted from PBMCs, collected 5 days after the yellow fever booster vaccination. The source is a man aged 18 to 29 who received the YFV17D yellow fever vaccine. CDR3 region: CASSYSPGNQPQHF. Here the CDR3 DNA reads TGTGCCAGCAGTTACTCGCCGGGAAATCAGCCCCAGCATTTT.